Listed below are T cell receptor beta chains from one sample, sequenced in a study of T cells after yellow fever vaccination. TCRdb processed the 5' RACE reads anew with MiXCR; each CDR3 protein has one entry. The sample lists hundreds of thousands of distinct CDR3 sequences; around 3.6% were seen once. Sequenced material: PBMCs, taken on the day of the yellow fever booster vaccination. All receptors come from a man younger than 30 who received the YFV17D yellow fever vaccine. Both conserved end residues are part of each CDR3. The order of the fields is CDR3 protein, CDR3 DNA, V gene, D gene, J gene, clone size. The D gene is left open where the match is weak. Part of the rows lack a size; the others show once, few, many or a class for expanded clones.

cdr3_aa: CATSRTGTGKDTQYF; cdr3_nt: TGTGCCACCAGCAGAACCGGGACAGGGAAAGATACGCAGTATTTT; v_call: TRBV15; d_call: TRBD1; j_call: TRBJ2-3; clone_size: .
cdr3_aa: CSAISGYTF; cdr3_nt: TGCAGTGCTATATCAGGCTACACCTTC; v_call: TRBV20-1; d_call: .; j_call: TRBJ1-2; clone_size: many
cdr3_aa: CSASGAGWATDTQYF; cdr3_nt: TGCAGTGCTAGTGGGGCGGGGTGGGCAACAGATACGCAGTATTTT; v_call: TRBV20-1; d_call: .; j_call: TRBJ2-3; clone_size: many
cdr3_aa: CASSLVSGYTF; cdr3_nt: TGTGCCAGCTCACTCGTAAGCGGCTACACCTTC; v_call: TRBV18; d_call: .; j_call: TRBJ1-2; clone_size: many
cdr3_aa: CASSLAGTNQPQHF; cdr3_nt: TGCGCCAGCAGCTTGGCAGGGACCAATCAGCCCCAGCATTTT; v_call: TRBV5-1; d_call: .; j_call: TRBJ1-5; clone_size: .
cdr3_aa: CASIRGRSGNTIYF; cdr3_nt: TGTGCCAGCATCAGAGGACGCTCTGGAAACACCATATATTTT; v_call: TRBV12-3/TRBV12-4; d_call: .; j_call: TRBJ1-3; clone_size: many
cdr3_aa: CASSPGPSTDTQYF; cdr3_nt: TGCGCCAGCAGCCCGGGACCCAGCACAGATACGCAGTATTTT; v_call: TRBV5-1; d_call: .; j_call: TRBJ2-3; clone_size: many
cdr3_aa: CASSLESTRVGTEAFF; cdr3_nt: TGCGCCAGCAGCTTGGAATCCACGCGGGTGGGGACTGAAGCTTTCTTT; v_call: TRBV5-1; d_call: .; j_call: TRBJ1-1; clone_size: many
cdr3_aa: CASTHKKAPGELFF; cdr3_nt: TGTGCCAGCACCCACAAGAAGGCTCCCGGGGAGCTGTTTTTT; v_call: TRBV13; d_call: .; j_call: TRBJ2-2; clone_size: few
cdr3_aa: CASSTGTSGGWGEQFF; cdr3_nt: TGCGCCAGCAGCACCGGGACTAGCGGGGGCTGGGGTGAGCAGTTCTTC; v_call: TRBV5-1; d_call: TRBD2; j_call: TRBJ2-1; clone_size: few
cdr3_aa: CASSPRGGTSYTDTQYF; cdr3_nt: TGTGCCAGCAGCCCCAGGGGCGGGACTTCCTACACAGATACGCAGTATTTT; v_call: TRBV7-2; d_call: .; j_call: TRBJ2-3; clone_size: many
cdr3_aa: CASSYAIGDGELFF; cdr3_nt: TGTGCCAGCAGTTACGCCATAGGGGACGGGGAGCTGTTTTTT; v_call: TRBV6-6; d_call: .; j_call: TRBJ2-2; clone_size: many
cdr3_aa: CASSYLGNSNQPQHF; cdr3_nt: TGTGCCAGCAGTTACTTGGGGAATAGCAATCAGCCCCAGCATTTT; v_call: TRBV6-2/TRBV6-3; d_call: .; j_call: TRBJ1-5; clone_size: many
cdr3_aa: CASSYGTGGKNEQFF; cdr3_nt: TGTGCCAGCAGTTACGGTACGGGAGGGAAAAATGAGCAGTTCTTC; v_call: TRBV6-2/TRBV6-3; d_call: TRBD2; j_call: TRBJ2-1; clone_size: many
cdr3_aa: CASRRRGTNTGELFF; cdr3_nt: TGTGCCAGCAGACGCCGGGGGACGAACACCGGGGAGCTGTTTTTT; v_call: TRBV28; d_call: .; j_call: TRBJ2-2; clone_size: .
cdr3_aa: CATSGDRGNYEQYF; cdr3_nt: TGTGCCACCAGCGGAGACAGGGGAAACTACGAGCAGTACTTC; v_call: TRBV15; d_call: TRBD1; j_call: TRBJ2-7; clone_size: many
cdr3_aa: CSASIAGGRDEQFF; cdr3_nt: TGCAGTGCTAGTATAGCGGGGGGGCGGGATGAGCAGTTCTTC; v_call: TRBV20-1; d_call: TRBD2; j_call: TRBJ2-1; clone_size: few
cdr3_aa: CASNPLAGVSTDTQYF; cdr3_nt: TGTGCCAGCAACCCACTAGCGGGGGTTAGCACAGATACGCAGTATTTT; v_call: TRBV7-2; d_call: TRBD2; j_call: TRBJ2-3; clone_size: few
cdr3_aa: CASSLDRDRFGISTEAFF; cdr3_nt: TGTGCCAGCAGCTTGGACCGGGACAGGTTCGGGATTAGCACTGAAGCTTTCTTT; v_call: TRBV7-2; d_call: TRBD1; j_call: TRBJ1-1; clone_size: .
cdr3_aa: CASSDLTGGQDGELFF; cdr3_nt: TGTGCCAGCAGTGACTTGACGGGGGGGCAGGACGGGGAGCTGTTTTTT; v_call: TRBV2; d_call: TRBD2; j_call: TRBJ2-2; clone_size: many
cdr3_aa: CASSVDGRDQETQYF; cdr3_nt: TGTGCCAGCAGCGTAGACGGTAGGGACCAAGAGACCCAGTACTTC; v_call: TRBV9; d_call: .; j_call: TRBJ2-5; clone_size: many
cdr3_aa: CASSPRGPRETQYF; cdr3_nt: TGTGCCAGCAGCCCCAGGGGGCCAAGGGAGACCCAGTACTTC; v_call: TRBV6-5; d_call: TRBD1; j_call: TRBJ2-5; clone_size: .
cdr3_aa: CASSQRGLGTGELFF; cdr3_nt: TGTGCCAGCAGCCAACGGGGGCTGGGCACCGGGGAGCTGTTTTTT; v_call: TRBV3-1; d_call: .; j_call: TRBJ2-2; clone_size: few
cdr3_aa: CASSLGASGYNEQFF; cdr3_nt: TGTGCCAGCAGCCTCGGGGCTAGCGGTTACAATGAGCAGTTCTTC; v_call: TRBV7-3; d_call: TRBD2; j_call: TRBJ2-1; clone_size: .
cdr3_aa: CASSYSRGDEETQYF; cdr3_nt: TGTGCCAGCAGCTACTCGCGGGGGGATGAAGAGACCCAGTACTTC; v_call: TRBV7-2; d_call: TRBD2; j_call: TRBJ2-5; clone_size: many
cdr3_aa: CASSQGGYEQYF; cdr3_nt: TGTGCCAGCAGCCAAGGGGGCTACGAGCAGTACTTC; v_call: TRBV3-1; d_call: .; j_call: TRBJ2-7; clone_size: many
cdr3_aa: CAWSRPPGQDNEQFF; cdr3_nt: TGTGCCTGGAGTCGCCCTCCCGGACAGGACAATGAGCAGTTCTTC; v_call: TRBV30; d_call: TRBD1; j_call: TRBJ2-1; clone_size: many
cdr3_aa: CAITRGGDSPLHF; cdr3_nt: TGTGCCATCACCAGGGGAGGGGATTCACCCCTCCACTTT; v_call: TRBV10-3; d_call: .; j_call: TRBJ1-6; clone_size: many
cdr3_aa: CSVAFRGNEQFF; cdr3_nt: TGCAGCGTTGCTTTTAGGGGAAATGAGCAGTTCTTC; v_call: TRBV29-1; d_call: .; j_call: TRBJ2-1; clone_size: many
cdr3_aa: CASSFQKGLQNTGELFF; cdr3_nt: TGTGCCAGCAGCTTCCAAAAGGGGTTACAGAACACCGGGGAGCTGTTTTTT; v_call: TRBV7-6; d_call: .; j_call: TRBJ2-2; clone_size: few
cdr3_aa: CASGRGTYEQYF; cdr3_nt: TGTGCCAGCGGGCGGGGGACCTACGAGCAGTACTTC; v_call: TRBV7-9; d_call: TRBD2; j_call: TRBJ2-7; clone_size: few
cdr3_aa: CAWSGGDNSPLHF; cdr3_nt: TGTGCCTGGAGTGGGGGGGATAATTCACCCCTCCACTTT; v_call: TRBV30; d_call: .; j_call: TRBJ1-6; clone_size: few
cdr3_aa: CASSSSAATNEKLFF; cdr3_nt: TGTGCCAGCAGTTCCTCAGCGGCAACTAATGAAAAACTGTTTTTT; v_call: TRBV28; d_call: .; j_call: TRBJ1-4; clone_size: .
cdr3_aa: CASSLGGSLGTEAFF; cdr3_nt: TGCGCCAGCAGCTTGGGGGGGTCCTTGGGCACTGAAGCTTTCTTT; v_call: TRBV5-1; d_call: .; j_call: TRBJ1-1; clone_size: many
cdr3_aa: CASSLRATGELFF; cdr3_nt: TGTGCCAGCAGCTTACGAGCCACCGGGGAGCTGTTTTTT; v_call: TRBV7-3; d_call: .; j_call: TRBJ2-2; clone_size: many
cdr3_aa: CASSYFLQPQHF; cdr3_nt: TGTGCCAGCAGTTATTTCCTACAGCCCCAGCATTTT; v_call: TRBV6-2/TRBV6-3; d_call: .; j_call: TRBJ1-5; clone_size: many
cdr3_aa: CASSPRSGGGPLAKNIQYF; cdr3_nt: TGTGCCAGCAGCCCGCGGAGCGGGGGGGGGCCACTAGCCAAAAACATTCAGTACTTC; v_call: TRBV7-2; d_call: TRBD2; j_call: TRBJ2-4; clone_size: many
cdr3_aa: CASRRQGFLYEQYF; cdr3_nt: TGTGCCAGCAGGAGACAGGGTTTCCTCTACGAGCAGTACTTC; v_call: TRBV6-5; d_call: TRBD1; j_call: TRBJ2-7; clone_size: few
cdr3_aa: CSARNSYGYEQYF; cdr3_nt: TGCAGTGCTAGGAATAGTTACGGCTACGAGCAGTACTTC; v_call: TRBV20-1; d_call: .; j_call: TRBJ2-7; clone_size: few
cdr3_aa: CASSLGWDSYNEQFF; cdr3_nt: TGTGCCAGCAGCTTAGGGTGGGATTCCTACAATGAGCAGTTCTTC; v_call: TRBV7-3; d_call: .; j_call: TRBJ2-1; clone_size: few
cdr3_aa: CASSPVKSRGENTGELFF; cdr3_nt: TGTGCCAGCAGCCCCGTTAAATCCCGGGGGGAGAACACCGGGGAGCTGTTTTTT; v_call: TRBV7-9; d_call: TRBD2; j_call: TRBJ2-2; clone_size: .
cdr3_aa: CASSQDNTAAIQYF; cdr3_nt: TGTGCCAGCAGCCAAGATAATACGGCGGCCATTCAGTACTTC; v_call: TRBV3-1; d_call: .; j_call: TRBJ2-4; clone_size: few
cdr3_aa: CASSLGLGRSAEKLFF; cdr3_nt: TGTGCCAGCAGCTTAGGATTGGGGAGATCCGCAGAAAAACTGTTTTTT; v_call: TRBV7-2; d_call: .; j_call: TRBJ1-4; clone_size: few
cdr3_aa: CATSRDAPGLLRDSPLHF; cdr3_nt: TGTGCCACCAGCAGAGATGCCCCTGGGCTGCTGAGGGATTCACCCCTCCACTTT; v_call: TRBV15; d_call: .; j_call: TRBJ1-6; clone_size: few
cdr3_aa: CASTREPTEAFF; cdr3_nt: TGTGCCAGCACTAGGGAGCCCACTGAAGCTTTCTTT; v_call: TRBV12-3/TRBV12-4; d_call: .; j_call: TRBJ1-1; clone_size: few
cdr3_aa: CASSLGTGQETQYF; cdr3_nt: TGTGCCAGCAGTTTAGGGACAGGCCAAGAGACCCAGTACTTC; v_call: TRBV5-1; d_call: TRBD1; j_call: TRBJ2-5; clone_size: many
cdr3_aa: CASSYDRSSGGQKETQYF; cdr3_nt: TGTGCCAGCAGTTATGACCGATCTAGCGGGGGGCAGAAAGAGACCCAGTACTTC; v_call: TRBV6-5; d_call: TRBD2; j_call: TRBJ2-5; clone_size: .
cdr3_aa: CASSLGLEGVAGGQETQYF; cdr3_nt: TGTGCCAGCAGCTTAGGACTAGAGGGGGTAGCGGGGGGCCAAGAGACCCAGTACTTC; v_call: TRBV7-8; d_call: TRBD2; j_call: TRBJ2-5; clone_size: few
cdr3_aa: CASSLGTSGDTRYF; cdr3_nt: TGTGCCAGCAGTCTCGGGACTAGCGGAGATACGCGGTATTTT; v_call: TRBV12-3/TRBV12-4; d_call: TRBD2; j_call: TRBJ2-3; clone_size: once
cdr3_aa: CASSQSLYSGGYTF; cdr3_nt: TGTGCCAGCAGCCAAAGCCTTTACTCAGGTGGCTACACCTTC; v_call: TRBV14; d_call: .; j_call: TRBJ1-2; clone_size: few
cdr3_aa: CASSQEYTGSTGANVLTF; cdr3_nt: TGCGCCAGCAGCCAAGAGTATACAGGCTCGACTGGGGCCAACGTCCTGACTTTC; v_call: TRBV4-3; d_call: .; j_call: TRBJ2-6; clone_size: many
cdr3_aa: CSARGGPSENEQFF; cdr3_nt: TGCAGTGCTAGGGGGGGCCCCTCGGAGAATGAGCAGTTCTTC; v_call: TRBV20-1; d_call: .; j_call: TRBJ2-1; clone_size: many
cdr3_aa: CASSLRVADTDTQYF; cdr3_nt: TGTGCCAGCAGCCTTCGGGTTGCTGACACAGATACGCAGTATTTT; v_call: TRBV7-9; d_call: .; j_call: TRBJ2-3; clone_size: many
cdr3_aa: CASSYYYSYNEQFF; cdr3_nt: TGTGCCAGCAGTTATTACTACTCTTACAATGAGCAGTTCTTC; v_call: TRBV6-5; d_call: .; j_call: TRBJ2-1; clone_size: .
cdr3_aa: CASSFKSSGANVLTF; cdr3_nt: TGTGCCAGCAGCTTTAAGAGCTCTGGGGCCAACGTCCTGACTTTC; v_call: TRBV7-9; d_call: .; j_call: TRBJ2-6; clone_size: .